These 24 T cell receptor beta chains originate from one sample sequenced in a study of T cell repertoires in cytomegalovirus infection. No cognate antigen is known for these TCRs. From the reads, TCRdb called clonotypes with MiXCR, one entry per CDR3 protein. The sample holds approximately 910,000 distinct CDR3 sequences; roughly 31% are singletons and the top ten take 11% to 15%. Specimen: cultured CD8+ T cells from PBMCs, collected from culture after CMV antigen stimulation. The source of these receptors is a human donor in good health (CMV status not recorded). Some clones in this sample may be carry-over from other donors' samples.

This clonotype occurred a few times. The gene calls are TRBV2 and TRBJ2-7; 7 nucleotides agree with TRBD1. The CDR3 is 15 residues long. Germline CDR1 reads SNHLY; CDR2 reads FYNNEI. With 5 bases clipped from V and 4 bases from J, the junction kept 11 bases outside the gene matches. Written as DNA, the CDR3 is TGTGCCAGCAGTCCCTTAGGGGGACAGATATACGAGCAGTACGTC. Residues: CASSPLGGQIYEQYV.

The chain uses TRBV15 and TRBJ1-6; 7 positions match TRBD1. CDR1 and CDR2 from the germline V gene are LNHNV and YYDKDF (reference sequence). V lost 5 bases and J lost 8; bases outside the gene matches: 9. This CDR3 region has 15 residues. CDR3 DNA: TGTGCCACCAGCGGAAGACAGGGTAGCGATTCACCCCTCCACTTT. Its translation: CATSGRQGSDSPLHF.

This clonotype was detected a few times. The chain employs TRBV6-8 and TRBJ2-1; D gene ambiguous. Germline CDR1 and CDR2: MNHGY and SAAAGT. The V end was cut by 4 bases, the J end by 0 bases, with 10 bases between. CDR3 length equals 15 residues. The CDR3 DNA reads as TGTGCCAGCAGTTCCCTTAGCCCCTCCTACAATGAGCAGTTCTTC. Residues: CASSSLSPSYNEQFF.

The V gene is TRBV7-9, the J gene TRBJ2-7, with 9 bases identical to TRBD1. The CDR3 runs 13 residues. Germline V gene lookup returns CDR1 SEHNR and CDR2 FQNEAQ (reference sequence). Unmatched junction bases numbered 5, after V lost 7 bases and J lost 4 bases. CDR3 DNA: TGTGCCAGCAACCCCGGGACAGGGTACGAGCAGTACTTC. Residues: CASNPGTGYEQYF.

The sample holds a few counts of this clonotype. This chain connects TRBV7-9 to TRBJ1-1; the D gene is possibly TRBD1 (5 bases). This CDR3 spans 14 amino acids. Germline CDR1 reads SEHNR; CDR2 reads FQNEAQ (reference sequence). V was trimmed by 3 bases and J by 6 bases, leaving 14 bases between them. Here the CDR3 DNA reads TGTGCCAGCAGCTTTGCAGTAGGGGTCCCTGAAGCTTTCTTT. Translated, it gives CASSFAVGVPEAFF.

The chain employs TRBV15 and TRBJ1-2, with 8 nucleotides matching TRBD1. The CDR3 covers 18 residues. V shed 5 bases, J shed 8 bases, and the junction held 22 bases outside the gene matches. The germline gives CDR1 LNHNV, CDR2 YYDKDF (reference sequence). CDR3 nucleotides: TGTGCCACCAGCGAAACAGGGGGATACGCACCTGAACCACGCGGCTACACCTTC. This translates into CATSETGGYAPEPRGYTF.

The chain is built from TRBV2 and TRBJ2-3; possible D gene TRBD2, 5 bases. CDR3 length: 15 residues. Germline CDR1 SNHLY, CDR2 FYNNEI. The V and J ends lost 2 bases and 2 bases respectively, with 11 bases between them. The CDR3 loop is CASSEWLADTDTQYF. The CDR3 coding sequence is TGTGCCAGCAGTGAATGGCTAGCTGACACAGATACGCAGTATTTT.

The genes are TRBV7-8 and TRBJ1-2; D is unclear. The ends were cut back, 5 bases at V and 8 bases at J, with 21 bases in the middle. Germline V gene data show CDR1 as SGHVS and CDR2 as FQNEAQ. The CDR3 is 15 amino acids. DNA for the CDR3: TGTGCCAGCAGCACACGGAAAGCTGGGGTAGTAGGCTACACCTTC. Its translation is CASSTRKAGVVGYTF. Looking up the rest from reference TRBV7-8 and TRBJ1-2 gives the full variable domain: GAGVSQSPRYKVAKRGQDVALRCDPISGHVSLFWYQQALGQGPEFLTYFQNEAQLDKSGLPSDRFFAERPEGSVSTLKIQRTQQEDSAVYLCASSTRKAGVVGYTFGSGTRLTVV.

The chain links TRBV5-4 to TRBJ2-1, with TRBD2 identical over 9 bases. V gave up 2 bases and J gave up 2 bases; unmatched junction bases: 17. There are 20 residues in the CDR3. CDR1 is SGHNT, CDR2 YYREEE, per germline (reference sequence). CDR3 DNA: TGTGCCAGCAGCTTCCGGATCAGTACGCAGCGGGGGGCGACCTACAATGAGCAGTTCTTC. Translated, it gives CASSFRISTQRGATYNEQFF.

This chain connects TRBV7-9 to TRBJ2-7; 9 bases match TRBD2. The V segment lost 5 bases and the J segment 2 bases; nucleotides outside the gene matches: 7. CDR3 size: 15 residues. The germline gives CDR1 SEHNR, CDR2 FQNEAQ (reference sequence). This CDR3 reads CASSHSGGRPYEQYF. The CDR3 DNA follows: TGTGCCAGCAGCCATAGCGGGGGTCGGCCCTACGAGCAGTACTTC.

Ten or more counts support this clonotype. The chain joins TRBV6-1 to TRBJ1-5; TRBD1 is a possible D gene (5 bases). V lost 7 bases to trimming and J lost 3 bases, with 13 bases between them. This CDR3 is 14 amino acids long. Germline CDR1 MNHNS, CDR2 SASEGT. CDR3 nucleotide sequence: TGTGCCAGCACCCCCAGGGAATTCAATCAGCCCCAGCATTTT. Translated: CASTPREFNQPQHF.

The chain has TRBV7-8 and TRBJ2-7; D not certain. With 1 base removed from V and 6 bases from J, the gap between germline ends came to 10 bases. Looked up from germline, CDR1 is SGHVS and CDR2 is FQNEAQ. The CDR3 is made up of 13 amino acids. Here the CDR3 reads CASSLVAASEQYV. CDR3 nucleotides: TGTGCCAGCAGCTTAGTGGCGGCATCCGAGCAGTACGTC.

In this sample, this clonotype turned up many times. The chain recombines TRBV29-1 with TRBJ2-1; weak D call: TRBD1 (6 bases). The CDR3 totals 14 residues. Germline-derived CDR1 and CDR2 are SQVTM and ANQGSEA. Trimming removed 5 bases from V and 7 bases from J, with 18 bases in between. Here the CDR3 DNA reads TGCAGCGTTTCGGGCAGGGGTTTGGGGAATGAGCAGTTCTTC. Amino acid sequence: CSVSGRGLGNEQFF.

The chain has TRBV10-3 and TRBJ2-2; the match to TRBD1 covers 11 bases. The CDR3 has 16 residues. CDR1 ENHRY and CDR2 SYGVKD come from the germline V gene. V shed 3 bases, J shed 7 bases, and the junction held 7 bases outside the gene matches. This CDR3 is CAISDEGTGGIGELFF. CDR3 sequence (DNA): TGTGCCATCAGTGATGAAGGGACAGGGGGTATCGGGGAGCTGTTTTTT.

V and J are TRBV28 and TRBJ1-3, with D possibly TRBD1 on 5 matching bases. CDR3 size: 17 residues. The germline gives CDR1 MDHEN, CDR2 SYDVKM. V dropped 2 bases and J dropped 0 bases, with 14 bases sitting between them. The CDR3 sequence: CASSLPRTGLSGNTIYF. The CDR3, as DNA: TGTGCCAGCAGTTTACCCCGGACGGGGCTCTCTGGAAACACCATATATTTT.

This clonotype was found a few times. V and J are TRBV6-1 and TRBJ1-2; tentative D call: TRBD1 (5 bases). The CDR3 has 15 residues. V lost 2 bases and J 6 bases, leaving 16 bases between the germline ends. The V gene's germline CDR1 is MNHNS and CDR2 SASEGT. CDR3 region: CASSEQGSILDGYTF. The CDR3 DNA reads as TGTGCCAGCAGTGAACAGGGCTCGATCCTAGATGGCTACACCTTC.

This clonotype was seen a handful of times. The rearrangement uses TRBV10-3 and TRBJ1-4, with 8 bases that match TRBD1. Per the germline V gene, CDR1 is ENHRY and CDR2 is SYGVKD. V was clipped by 2 bases and J by 4 bases; unmatched bases: 3. The length of the CDR3 is 15 residues. The CDR3 sequence is CAISETGQDNEKLFF. DNA for the CDR3: TGTGCCATCAGTGAGACGGGACAGGATAATGAAAAACTGTTTTTT.

The gene calls are TRBV29-1 and TRBJ2-5; possibly TRBD1 or TRBD2 for D (6 bases each). Germline values: CDR1 SQVTM, CDR2 ANQGSEA. With 0 bases removed from V and 4 bases from J, the gap between germline ends came to 12 bases. The CDR3 runs to 14 residues. The CDR3 DNA reads as TGCAGCGTTGAAGACGGGGGCCGTGGAGAGACCCAGTACTTC. This translates into CSVEDGGRGETQYF. The complete variable domain, with remaining parts taken from reference TRBV29-1 and TRBJ2-5, reads SAVISQKPSRDICQRGTSLTIQCQVDSQVTMMFWYRQQPGQSLTLIATANQGSEATYESGFVIDKFPISRPNLTFSTLTVSNMSPEDSSIYLCSVEDGGRGETQYFGPGTRLLVL.

The chain uses TRBV6-2 or TRBV6-3 and TRBJ1-1; 8 nucleotides agree with TRBD1. Germline V gives CDR1 MNHEY, CDR2 SVGEGT. Trimming took 9 bases from V and 1 from J; bases not matched to a gene: 10. The CDR3 runs to 15 residues. The CDR3 DNA reads as TGTGCCAGAAACTCGGACAGGGCATCGAACACTGAAGCTTTCTTT. Its translation is CARNSDRASNTEAFF.

The V and J genes are TRBV9 and TRBJ1-2; D gene uncertain. Germline lookup yields CDR1 SGDLS and CDR2 YYNGEE. The CDR3 length is 15 residues. Between the trimmed V and J ends, which lost 3 bases and 0 bases, there was a span of 12 bases. The CDR3 protein is CASSGIRASNYGYTF. The CDR3, as DNA: TGTGCCAGCAGCGGTATCCGGGCCTCTAACTATGGCTACACCTTC.

Only a few counts were recorded for this clonotype. The chain uses TRBV20-1 and TRBJ2-4, with D possibly matching TRBD1 (6 bases). Trimming took 6 bases from V and 9 from J, leaving 12 bases between them. CDR3 length equals 11 residues. The germline gives CDR1 DFQATT, CDR2 SNEGSKA (reference sequence). CDR3 sequence: CSATGSRIQYF. The CDR3, as DNA: TGCAGTGCAACAGGGTCGCGCATTCAGTACTTC.

This clonotype occurred a few times. The CDR3 nucleotides are TGTGCCAGCAGCTTAGCGCTAAAGGGGCCAACCGGGGAGCTGTTTTTT. Protein product: CASSLALKGPTGELFF. The chain is built from TRBV7-9 and TRBJ2-2, with D possibly matching TRBD1 (5 bases). Germline V gene sequence: CDR1 SEHNR, CDR2 FQNEAQ (reference sequence). The CDR3 loop spans 16 amino acids. V was pared by 0 bases and J by 5 bases, with 13 bases between.

The gene calls are TRBV19 and TRBJ2-3; tentative D call: TRBD1 (6 bases). Germline values: CDR1 LNHDA, CDR2 SQIVND (reference sequence). The CDR3 is 16 amino acids. V was trimmed by 7 bases and J by 4 bases, leaving 21 bases between them. This chain's CDR3 is CASTADGQLGADTQYF. CDR3 sequence (DNA): TGTGCCAGTACCGCGGATGGACAGTTGGGGGCAGATACGCAGTATTTT.

This chain joins TRBV6-6 and TRBJ1-2; perhaps TRBD1 as D (6 bases). CDR3 length equals 17 residues. Trimming removed 0 bases from V and 3 bases from J, with 17 bases in between. Germline V gene data show CDR1 as MNHNY and CDR2 as SVGAGI (reference sequence). The CDR3 here is CASSYSGGGGGDYGYTF. CDR3 bases: TGTGCCAGCAGTTACTCCGGGGGAGGGGGGGGGGACTATGGCTACACCTTC.